Listed below are T cell receptor beta chains from one sample, sequenced in a study of OX40 agonist ivuxolimab in advanced cancers. Measured with immunoSEQ multiplex PCR; TCRdb has only the in-frame clones, and not every one. The data hold about 73,000 clones, with about 92% observed a single time. The sequenced sample was CD4+ or CD8+ T cells sorted from blood, obtained in a trial of the OX40 agonist ivuxolimab. These receptors were collected from an adult with an advanced solid tumor such as melanoma, head and neck, liver or kidney cancer. CDR3s include the opening cysteine and the closing phenylalanine or tryptophan. A D gene is named only where the DNA matches it firmly. Expanded clones get a size class; other rows say once, few or many, or leave the size out.

J gene: TRBJ1-2
CDR3 length: 15
V gene: TRBV27
clone size: .
D gene: .
CDR3 protein: CASSFIGVAGYGYTF
CDR3 DNA: TGTGCCAGCAGTTTTATAGGGGTGGCAGGCTATGGCTACACCTTC

J gene: TRBJ1-2
CDR3 length: 13
V gene: TRBV5-5
clone size: .
D gene: .
CDR3 protein: CASSLDSQYGYTF
CDR3 DNA: TGTGCCAGCAGCTTGGACAGCCAGTATGGCTACACCTTC

J gene: TRBJ1-2
CDR3 length: 16
V gene: TRBV10-3
clone size: .
D gene: .
CDR3 protein: CAISEAGHDFNYGYTF
CDR3 DNA: TGTGCCATCAGTGAGGCTGGGCATGACTTCAACTATGGCTACACCTTC

J gene: TRBJ2-7
CDR3 length: 14
V gene: TRBV5-1
clone size: .
D gene: .
CDR3 protein: CASSLGQSGYEQYF
CDR3 DNA: TGCGCCAGCAGCTTGGGACAAAGTGGCTACGAGCAGTACTTC

J gene: TRBJ2-1
CDR3 length: 15
V gene: TRBV9
clone size: .
D gene: .
CDR3 protein: CASSVGWTVYNEQFF
CDR3 DNA: TGTGCCAGCAGCGTAGGGTGGACAGTCTACAATGAGCAGTTCTTC

J gene: TRBJ1-2
CDR3 length: 15
V gene: TRBV6-4
clone size: .
D gene: .
CDR3 protein: CASKKGTTGLGGYTF
CDR3 DNA: TGTGCCAGCAAGAAGGGGACAACTGGATTAGGCGGCTACACCTTC

J gene: TRBJ2-1
CDR3 length: 15
V gene: TRBV10-3
clone size: .
D gene: TRBD2
CDR3 protein: CAISRTSGGADEQFF
CDR3 DNA: TGTGCCATCAGCAGGACTAGCGGGGGGGCCGACGAGCAGTTCTTC

J gene: TRBJ2-1
CDR3 length: 15
V gene: TRBV7-9
clone size: .
D gene: TRBD2
CDR3 protein: CASSWVSGDVDEQFF
CDR3 DNA: TGTGCCAGCAGCTGGGTTAGCGGGGATGTGGATGAGCAGTTCTTC

J gene: TRBJ1-6
CDR3 length: 13
V gene: TRBV7-6
clone size: few
D gene: .
CDR3 protein: CASSLAVFSPLHF
CDR3 DNA: TGTGCCAGCAGCTTAGCGGTGTTTTCACCCCTCCACTTT

J gene: TRBJ1-6
CDR3 length: 16
V gene: TRBV7-9
clone size: .
D gene: .
CDR3 protein: CASSLASISYNSPLHF
CDR3 DNA: TGTGCCAGCAGCTTAGCGTCGATCTCCTATAATTCACCCCTCCACTTT